The present entry profiles one T cell receptor beta chain with its context. This entry belongs to a study of blood T cell repertoires in COVID-19. Study in general: Sites in the United States, Italy and Spain provided acute and convalescent COVID-19 samples. PBMCs, B-cell-depleted T cells, or T cells were the source of the cDNA or gDNA that made up the material.

Germline-derived CDR1 and CDR2 are SGHDT and YYEEEE. The CDR3 totals 18 residues. With 2 bases clipped from V and 0 bases from J, the junction kept 10 bases outside the gene matches. How the authors handled the data: Scientists estimated how many nucleated cells there were by amplifying reference gene primers. Sequencing was performed with immunoSEQ multiplex PCR; in TCRdb, only in-frame clones are kept and a portion is missing. V and J calls and clone size are copied from that table; D and trimming were computed from the DNA. Among roughly 87,000 clones, about 87% were seen once, and the ten largest hold around 5.2%.

This rearrangement joins TRBV5-6 to TRBJ1-1; 10 nucleotides match TRBD1. The sequenced sample consisted of peripheral blood. This TCR was sampled from a man aged 35 to 55 with acute or convalescent COVID-19. The CDR3 DNA reads as TGTGCCAGCAGCTTTTTTTCGGGACAGGGGCGAATGAACACTGAAGCTTTCTTT. Amino acids: CASSFFSGQGRMNTEAFF.